This T cell receptor (beta chain) was recovered during a study of long-term antiretroviral therapy in people with HIV. The study's findings and limits: Information on adherence, resistance and therapy changes was unavailable. The study found that diversity rose after ART but stayed below transplant donor controls.

Ahead of DNA extraction, samples held about 0.95-10 million cryopreserved PBMC each. Trimming shortened V by 3 bases and J by 3 bases, and 12 bases separated the two germline ends. The CDR3 covers 16 residues. Germline CDR1 is SGHTA and CDR2 is FQGNSA. Notes on this clone: Its antigen is undetermined.

Survey-level immunoSEQ v3.0 assays were run. Libraries were prepared by immunoSEQ multiplex PCR; TCRdb keeps only in-frame clonotypes and omits some of them. Altogether some 36,000 clones are present, 85% being singletons, with the ten largest covering about 4.8%. This clonotype was obtained from a woman in her thirties with HIV. The chain combines TRBV7-2 with TRBJ1-6; D not certain. The material was unsorted PBMCs, obtained 2.7 to 2.9 years before starting antiretroviral therapy. CDR3 region: CASSFSGVNYNSPLHF. The CDR3 coding sequence is TGTGCCAGCAGCTTCTCCGGCGTGAACTATAATTCACCCCTCCACTTT.